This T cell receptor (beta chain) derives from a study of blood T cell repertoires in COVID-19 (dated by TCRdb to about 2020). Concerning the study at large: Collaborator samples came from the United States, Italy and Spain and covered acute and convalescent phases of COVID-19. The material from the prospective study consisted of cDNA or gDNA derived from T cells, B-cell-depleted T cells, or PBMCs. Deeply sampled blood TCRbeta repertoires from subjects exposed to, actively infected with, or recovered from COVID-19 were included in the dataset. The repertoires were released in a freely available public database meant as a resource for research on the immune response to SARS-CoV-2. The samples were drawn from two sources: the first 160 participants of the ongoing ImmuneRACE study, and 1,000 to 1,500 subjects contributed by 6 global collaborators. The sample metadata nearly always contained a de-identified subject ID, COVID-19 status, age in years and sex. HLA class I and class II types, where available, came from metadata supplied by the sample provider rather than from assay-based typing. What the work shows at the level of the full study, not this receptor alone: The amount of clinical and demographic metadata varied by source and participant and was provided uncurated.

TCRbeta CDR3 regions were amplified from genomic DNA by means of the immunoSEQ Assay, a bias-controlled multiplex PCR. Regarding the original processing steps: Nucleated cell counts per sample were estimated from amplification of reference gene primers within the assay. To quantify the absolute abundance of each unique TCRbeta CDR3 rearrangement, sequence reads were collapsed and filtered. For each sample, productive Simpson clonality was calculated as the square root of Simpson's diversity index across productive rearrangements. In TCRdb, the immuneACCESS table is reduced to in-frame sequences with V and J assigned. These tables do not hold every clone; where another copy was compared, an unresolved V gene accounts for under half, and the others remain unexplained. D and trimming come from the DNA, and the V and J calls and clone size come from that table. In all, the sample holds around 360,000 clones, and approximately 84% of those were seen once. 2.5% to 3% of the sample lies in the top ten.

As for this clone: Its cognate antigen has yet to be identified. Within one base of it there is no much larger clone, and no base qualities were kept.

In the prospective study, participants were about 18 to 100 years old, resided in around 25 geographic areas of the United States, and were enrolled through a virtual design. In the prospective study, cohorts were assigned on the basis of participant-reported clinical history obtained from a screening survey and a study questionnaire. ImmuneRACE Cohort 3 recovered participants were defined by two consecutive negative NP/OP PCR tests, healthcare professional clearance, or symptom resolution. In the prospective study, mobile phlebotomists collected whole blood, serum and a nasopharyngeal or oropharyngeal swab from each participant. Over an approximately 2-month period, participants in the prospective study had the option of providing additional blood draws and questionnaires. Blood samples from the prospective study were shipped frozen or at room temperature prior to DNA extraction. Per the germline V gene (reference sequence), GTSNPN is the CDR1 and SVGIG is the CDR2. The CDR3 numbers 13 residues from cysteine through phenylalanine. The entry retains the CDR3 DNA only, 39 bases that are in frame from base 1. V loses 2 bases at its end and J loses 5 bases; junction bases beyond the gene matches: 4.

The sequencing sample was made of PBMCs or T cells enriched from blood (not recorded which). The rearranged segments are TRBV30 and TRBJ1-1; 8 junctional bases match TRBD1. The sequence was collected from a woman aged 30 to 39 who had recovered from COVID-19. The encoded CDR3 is CAWSITGGTEAFF. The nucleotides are TGTGCCTGGAGTATTACAGGGGGTACTGAAGCTTTCTTT.